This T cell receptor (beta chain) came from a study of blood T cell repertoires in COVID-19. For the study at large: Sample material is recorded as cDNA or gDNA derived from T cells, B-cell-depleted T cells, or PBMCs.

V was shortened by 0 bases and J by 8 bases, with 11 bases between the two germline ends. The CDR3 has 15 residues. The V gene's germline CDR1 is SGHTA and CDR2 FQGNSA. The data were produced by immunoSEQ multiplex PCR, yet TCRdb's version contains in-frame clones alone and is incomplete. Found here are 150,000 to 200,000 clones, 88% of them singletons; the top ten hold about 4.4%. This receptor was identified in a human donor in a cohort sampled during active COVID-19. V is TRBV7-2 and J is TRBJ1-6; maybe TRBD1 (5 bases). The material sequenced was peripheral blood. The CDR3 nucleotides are TGTGCCAGCAGCTTAGCGCTGACAGTCTATTCACCCCTCCACTTT. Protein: CASSLALTVYSPLHF.